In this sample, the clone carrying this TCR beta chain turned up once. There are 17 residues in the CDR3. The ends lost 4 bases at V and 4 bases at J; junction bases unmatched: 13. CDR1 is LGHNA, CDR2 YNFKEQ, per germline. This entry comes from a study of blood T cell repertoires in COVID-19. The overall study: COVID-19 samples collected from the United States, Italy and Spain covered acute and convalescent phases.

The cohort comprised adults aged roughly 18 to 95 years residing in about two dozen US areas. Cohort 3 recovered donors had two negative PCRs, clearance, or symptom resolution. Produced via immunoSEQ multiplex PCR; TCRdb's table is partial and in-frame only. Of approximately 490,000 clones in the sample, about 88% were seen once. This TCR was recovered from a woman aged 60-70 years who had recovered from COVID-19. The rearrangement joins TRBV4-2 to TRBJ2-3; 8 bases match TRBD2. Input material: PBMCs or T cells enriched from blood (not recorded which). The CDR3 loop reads CASSLMGAGGSADTQYF. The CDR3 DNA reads TGTGCCAGCAGCCTAATGGGGGCGGGGGGCAGTGCAGATACGCAGTATTTT.